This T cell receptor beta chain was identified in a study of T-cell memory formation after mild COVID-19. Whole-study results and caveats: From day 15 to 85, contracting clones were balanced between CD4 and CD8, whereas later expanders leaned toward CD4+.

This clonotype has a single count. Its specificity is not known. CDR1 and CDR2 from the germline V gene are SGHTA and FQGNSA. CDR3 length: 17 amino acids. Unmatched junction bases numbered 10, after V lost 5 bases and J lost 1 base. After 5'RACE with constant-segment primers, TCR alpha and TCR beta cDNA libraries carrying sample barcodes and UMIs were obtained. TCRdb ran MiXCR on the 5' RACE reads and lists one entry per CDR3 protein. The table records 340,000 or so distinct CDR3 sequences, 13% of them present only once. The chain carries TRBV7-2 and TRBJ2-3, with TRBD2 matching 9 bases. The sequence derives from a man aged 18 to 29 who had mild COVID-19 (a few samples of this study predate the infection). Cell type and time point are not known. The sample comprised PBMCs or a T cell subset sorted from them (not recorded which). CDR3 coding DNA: TGTGCCAGCAGCGGGCTAGCGGGGTTTTTCCGCACAGATACGCAGTATTTT. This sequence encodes CASSGLAGFFRTDTQYF.